Below are 27 T cell receptor beta chains sequenced from a single sample in a study of T cells in Graves' hyperthyroidism and ophthalmopathy. The TCR beta CDR3 regions underwent amplification using RNA transcripts as the source. Researchers ran a first-round RT-PCR on the TCR CDR3 using the HTBI primer set. MiXCR was run by TCRdb on the multiplex PCR reads, yielding one entry per CDR3 protein. The repertoire holds 350,000 or so distinct CDR3 sequences, with about 18% as singletons. The sample was blood. The receptor set was obtained from a woman in her 50s with Graves' hyperthyroidism.

This clonotype was recorded at least ten times. The chain couples TRBV11-2 to TRBJ2-1; TRBD2 aligns across 11 bases. V lost 5 bases and J lost 12; bases outside the gene matches: 15. The CDR3 runs to 16 residues. Germline CDR1 is SGHAT and CDR2 is FQNNGV. The CDR3, as DNA: TGTGCCAGCAGCCCCCTACTAGCGGGGGACCACAGGGGGCAGTTCTTC. The encoded protein is CASSPLLAGDHRGQFF.

This clonotype showed up just a few times. The chain has TRBV20-1 and TRBJ1-1, with D possibly matching TRBD1 (5 bases). The CDR3 loop spans 13 amino acids. Germline V gene sequence: CDR1 DFQATT, CDR2 SNEGSKA (reference sequence). Trimming stripped 6 bases from V and 1 base from J, with 12 bases between. The CDR3 DNA reads as TGCAGTGCCTTTGGCGGGGGGAACACTGAAGCTTTCTTT. Translated, it gives CSAFGGGNTEAFF.

This clonotype was counted a few times. The rearrangement joins TRBV9 to TRBJ2-7; tentative D call: TRBD2 (6 bases). The CDR3 extends over 16 amino acids. Germline V CDR1 and CDR2: SGDLS, YYNGEE. V shed 7 bases and J shed 2 bases, with 22 bases lying between them. The CDR3 sequence is CASPHVAGPLTYEQYV. CDR3 DNA: TGTGCCAGCCCTCATGTGGCGGGGCCCTTAACCTACGAGCAGTACGTC.

This clonotype was counted at least ten times. The chain uses TRBV20-1 and TRBJ2-1; no firm D call. In germline, CDR1 is DFQATT, CDR2 SNEGSKA (reference sequence). V lost 1 base and J lost 0, with 7 bases in between. The CDR3 is 14 residues long. The DNA of the CDR3 is TGCAGTGCTAGAGGAGAAATCTCCTACAATGAGCAGTTCTTC. Amino acid sequence: CSARGEISYNEQFF.

The CDR3 loop is CASSHRGIAGTDTQYF. CDR3 bases: TGTGCCAGCAGCCACAGAGGGATTGCGGGCACAGATACGCAGTATTTT. This chain joins TRBV14 and TRBJ2-3; the D gene is possibly TRBD2 (5 bases). Trimming pared 3 bases from V and 1 base from J, leaving 14 bases between. The CDR3 runs to 16 residues. Germline loops: CDR1 SGHDN, CDR2 FVKESK.

The sample holds many counts of this clonotype. The chain links TRBV2 to TRBJ2-5; D perhaps matches TRBD2 (6 bases). This CDR3 is 16 amino acids long. V lost 3 bases, J lost 5 bases, and 19 bases lay in between. Germline assignment: CDR1 SNHLY and CDR2 FYNNEI. The CDR3 coding sequence is TGTGCCAGCAGTGATGACAAAACCGGGACTTCGGAGACCCAGTACTTC. Protein: CASSDDKTGTSETQYF. Combining the CDR3 with reference TRBV2 and TRBJ2-5 gives the whole variable domain EPEVTQTPSHQVTQMGQEVILRCVPISNHLYFYWYRQILGQKVEFLVSFYNNEISEKSEIFDDQFSVERPDGSNFTLKIRSTKLEDSAMYFCASSDDKTGTSETQYFGPGTRLLVL.

This chain uses TRBV7-9 with TRBJ1-2; D possibly corresponds to TRBD1 (5 bases). CDR1 SEHNR and CDR2 FQNEAQ come from the germline V gene (reference sequence). V was shortened by 4 bases and J by 8 bases, with 17 bases between the two germline ends. The CDR3 contains 14 residues. In nucleotides, the CDR3 is TGTGCCAGCAGCTATGGTACAGGAGCTCCGGGCTACACCTTC. Protein sequence: CASSYGTGAPGYTF.

This clonotype was picked up a small number of times. The chain recombines TRBV27 with TRBJ2-1; 13 bases line up with TRBD2. Germline V lookup: CDR1 MNHEY, CDR2 SMNVEV (reference sequence). This CDR3 contains 14 residues. The J segment lost 7 bases and the V segment lost 10 bases, leaving 7 bases of the junction unmatched. The CDR3 region is CATATSGRSNEQFF. CDR3 nucleotide sequence: TGTGCCACCGCGACTAGCGGGAGGAGTAATGAGCAGTTCTTC.

This clonotype appeared many times. The V gene is TRBV3-1, the J gene TRBJ2-2; no firm D call. The CDR3 consists of 15 residues. Germline CDR1 and CDR2: LGHDT and YNNKEL (reference sequence). V lost 5 bases to trimming and J lost 5 bases, with 15 bases between them. The CDR3 sequence: CASSAPLGSTGELFF. Written as DNA, the CDR3 is TGTGCCAGCAGCGCTCCTTTGGGGTCGACCGGGGAGCTGTTTTTT.

This clonotype was observed at least ten times. The V gene is TRBV20-1, the J gene TRBJ2-3, with unresolved D. Per germline, CDR1 DFQATT and CDR2 SNEGSKA (reference sequence). The CDR3 extends over 15 amino acids. Between the trimmed V and J ends, which lost 0 bases and 1 base, there was a span of 11 bases. CDR3 DNA: TGCAGTGCTAGAGATCTGGCCCTACGCACAGATACGCAGTATTTT. It codes for CSARDLALRTDTQYF.

V gene TRBV5-4 combines with J gene TRBJ2-3, with D maybe TRBD2 (5 bases). The germline gives CDR1 SGHNT, CDR2 YYREEE (reference sequence). CDR3 size: 14 residues. V lost 4 bases and J lost 4, with 13 bases in between. The CDR3 spells CASSGRVVADTQYF. The CDR3, as DNA: TGTGCCAGCAGCGGGCGGGTTGTAGCAGATACGCAGTATTTT. Full variable domain (outside the CDR3, taken from reference TRBV5-4 and TRBJ2-3): ETGVTQSPTHLIKTRGQQVTLRCSSQSGHNTVSWYQQALGQGPQFIFQYYREEENGRGNFPPRFSGLQFPNYSSELNVNALELDDSALYLCASSGRVVADTQYFGPGTRLTVL.

J is TRBJ2-7 and V is TRBV29-1; tentatively, D is TRBD2 (6 bases). V lost 5 bases and J lost 6, with 11 bases in between. The length of the CDR3 is 11 residues. Germline CDR1 and CDR2: SQVTM and ANQGSEA. The CDR3 sequence is CSVTGVSEQYF. The CDR3 DNA reads TGCAGCGTTACGGGAGTCAGCGAGCAGTACTTC.

The chain recombines TRBV20-1 with TRBJ1-2; D unresolved. Germline-derived CDR1 and CDR2 are DFQATT and SNEGSKA (reference sequence). This CDR3 spans 15 amino acids. Trimming left V 0 bases short and J 7 bases short, with 18 bases between. The CDR3 sequence: CSAREGNSGWSGYTF. DNA for the CDR3: TGCAGTGCTAGAGAGGGCAACAGTGGGTGGAGTGGCTACACCTTC.

The table lists this clonotype with a few counts. The chain recombines TRBV9 with TRBJ2-1; 8 bases agree with TRBD2. CDR3 size: 15 residues. V trimming: 4 bases; J trimming: 5 bases; junction bases outside the gene matches: 8. Germline V gene data show CDR1 as SGDLS and CDR2 as YYNGEE. The CDR3 bases are TGTGCCAGCAGCCCCCGGGAGGGCCTTGACAATGAGCAGTTCTTC. It specifies CASSPREGLDNEQFF.

The chain carries TRBV7-3 and TRBJ2-2; possible D gene TRBD1, 6 bases. This CDR3 has 15 residues. V was clipped by 5 bases and J by 2 bases, with 12 bases between them. Per germline, CDR1 SGHTA and CDR2 FQGTGA. DNA for the CDR3: TGTGCCAGCAGCCCAATTGGGGGCAACACCGGGGAGCTGTTTTTT. This translates into CASSPIGGNTGELFF.

This clonotype occurred many times. The rearrangement uses TRBV7-9 and TRBJ2-1, with 9 positions matching TRBD2. CDR1 and CDR2 from the germline V gene are SEHNR and FQNEAQ (reference sequence). After removal of 3 bases from V and 7 bases from J, the junction contained 4 bases not matched to a gene. This CDR3 has 14 residues. This CDR3 is CASSFGREGNEQFF. The CDR3 nucleotides are TGTGCCAGCAGCTTTGGGCGGGAGGGGAATGAGCAGTTCTTC. Filled out from reference TRBV7-9 and TRBJ2-1, the complete variable domain reads DTGVSQNPRHKITKRGQNVTFRCDPISEHNRLYWYRQTLGQGPEFLTYFQNEAQLEKSRLLSDRFSAERPKGSFSTLEIQRTEQGDSAMYLCASSFGREGNEQFFGPGTRLTVL.

This clonotype was detected many times. The chain has TRBV4-1 and TRBJ1-1; TRBD1 might be the D (5 bases). CDR1 and CDR2 (germline): MGHRA, YSYEKL. Trimming removed 3 bases from V and 11 bases from J, with 22 bases in between. This CDR3 contains 15 residues. CDR3 region: CASSQGFGAAYMAFF. The CDR3 bases are TGCGCCAGCAGCCAGGGTTTCGGGGCAGCGTACATGGCTTTCTTT.

This clonotype was counted a few times. The rearrangement joins TRBV9 to TRBJ2-1; no definite D call. This CDR3 has 15 amino acids. CDR1 and CDR2 from the germline V gene are SGDLS and YYNGEE. V lost 4 bases and J lost 2, with 13 bases in between. The CDR3 coding sequence is TGTGCCAGCAGCCCCTTGGGCAAGACCTACAATGAGCAGTTCTTC. This encodes CASSPLGKTYNEQFF.

The chain employs TRBV10-2 and TRBJ2-7; the D is unclear. V was clipped by 0 bases and J by 6 bases, with 6 bases between them. Per germline, CDR1 WSHSY and CDR2 SAAADI. This CDR3 is built from 12 residues. In DNA form, the CDR3 reads TGCGCCAGCAGTGAGTCATACACCGAGCAGTACTTC. Residues: CASSESYTEQYF.

This clonotype came up many times. The genes are TRBV20-1 and TRBJ2-7; a possible D gene is TRBD1 (5 bases). The CDR3 sequence is 11 residues long. The germline gives CDR1 DFQATT, CDR2 SNEGSKA (reference sequence). CDR3 in amino acids: CRGPGYYEQYV. In nucleotides, the CDR3 is TGCAGAGGACCAGGGTACTACGAGCAGTACGTC.

This clonotype was observed a handful of times. This chain joins TRBV6-5 and TRBJ1-2; TRBD1 is a possible D gene (6 bases). Germline-derived CDR1 and CDR2 are MNHEY and SVGAGI. The CDR3 covers 14 residues. Trimming pared 2 bases from V and 2 bases from J, leaving 9 bases between. In DNA, the CDR3 is TGTGCCAGCAGTTACAACAGGGCGAACTATGGCTACACCTTC. Protein: CASSYNRANYGYTF.

This rearrangement joins TRBV9 to TRBJ2-1; D remains ambiguous. The CDR3 is 15 residues long. V shed 0 bases and J shed 1 base, with 8 bases lying between them. Germline values: CDR1 SGDLS, CDR2 YYNGEE. For the CDR3, the DNA is TGTGCCAGCAGCGTAGGCTCACTTTCCTACAATGAGCAGTTCTTC. Residues: CASSVGSLSYNEQFF.

This clonotype was counted ten times or more. This sequence joins TRBV11-2 and TRBJ2-3; TRBD2 aligns across 10 bases. This CDR3 comprises 13 residues. Looked up from germline, CDR1 is SGHAT and CDR2 is FQNNGV. V lost 5 bases to trimming and J lost 8 bases; unmatched junction nucleotides: 4. The CDR3 protein is CASSPGTSVTQYF. CDR3 DNA: TGTGCCAGCAGCCCCGGGACTAGCGTTACGCAGTATTTT.

On this clonotype itself: Since a much larger clone is just one base distant, this may be a read error. This rearrangement joins TRBV14 to TRBJ2-5, with a tentative D call TRBD1 (6 bases). The CDR3 sequence is 13 residues long. The germline CDR1 and CDR2 sequences are SGHDN and FVKESK. The DNA for the CDR3 is TGTGCCAGCGGCCAGGGACAACAAGAGACCCAGTACTTC. It translates to CASGQGQQETQYF.

About this clonotype: Given a much more abundant clone one base away, this may be a read error. The rearrangement joins TRBV28 to TRBJ1-4; D is unclear. Trimming shortened V by 5 bases and J by 7 bases, and 11 bases separated the two germline ends. From germline, CDR1 is MDHEN and CDR2 SYDVKM. This CDR3 spans 13 amino acids. The CDR3 coding sequence is TGTGCCAGCAGTGTGAGGACTGGTGAAAAACTGTTTTTT. Amino acid sequence: CASSVRTGEKLFF.

The rearrangement links TRBV18 to TRBJ2-3; 9 bases align to TRBD2. The CDR3 contains 14 residues. V lost 6 bases and J lost 12; bases outside the gene matches: 13. Germline-derived CDR1 and CDR2 are KGHSH and LQKENI. The CDR3 region has the DNA TGTGCCAGCTCCCGAAATGACGGACTAGCGTTTCAGTATTTT. It yields the protein CASSRNDGLAFQYF.

The chain employs TRBV28 and TRBJ1-4, with 7 bases fitting TRBD1. The CDR3 consists of 14 residues. Trimming removed 8 bases from V and 10 bases from J; junction bases left unmatched: 13. Germline CDR1 is MDHEN and CDR2 is SYDVKM. The CDR3 nucleotides are TGTGCCAGCCACAACCCAGGGGGTGATGGAAAACTGTTTTTT. Encoded protein: CASHNPGGDGKLFF.